The text below deals with one T cell receptor (beta chain). This sample was included in a study of T-cell reconstitution after alpha-beta-depleted transplantation in children. The CDR3 loop spans 15 amino acids. The germline CDR1 and CDR2 sequences are DFQATT and SNEGSKA (reference sequence). Trimming left V 1 base short and J 9 bases short, with 19 bases between. TCRbeta library construction was performed incorporating unique molecular identifiers. TCRdb reprocessed the PCR reads with MiXCR, giving one entry per CDR3 protein. Altogether a few hundred thousand distinct CDR3 sequences are present, roughly 27% being singletons, with the ten largest covering less than 40%.

The clonotype originates from a boy younger than two with Wiskott-Aldrich syndrome, due to receive a stem cell transplant. The J gene is TRBJ1-5, the V gene TRBV20-1, with D unresolved. The material sequenced was PBMCs, taken before TCRalphabeta/CD19-depleted stem cell transplant. This chain's CDR3 is CSARAADGILGPQHF. The CDR3 nucleotides are TGCAGTGCTAGAGCCGCGGACGGGATTCTCGGGCCCCAGCATTTT.